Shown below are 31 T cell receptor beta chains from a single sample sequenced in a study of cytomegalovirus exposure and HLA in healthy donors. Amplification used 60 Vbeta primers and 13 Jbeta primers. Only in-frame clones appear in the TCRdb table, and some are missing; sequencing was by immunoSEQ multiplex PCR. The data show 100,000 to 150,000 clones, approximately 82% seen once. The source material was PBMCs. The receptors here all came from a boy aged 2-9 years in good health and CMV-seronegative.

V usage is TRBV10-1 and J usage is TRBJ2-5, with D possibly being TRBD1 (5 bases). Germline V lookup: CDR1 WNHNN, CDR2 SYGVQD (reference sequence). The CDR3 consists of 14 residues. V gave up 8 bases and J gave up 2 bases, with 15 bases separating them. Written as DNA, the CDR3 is TGCGCCAGCTCCCAGGAAGGGGTTCAAGAGACCCAGTACTTC. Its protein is CASSQEGVQETQYF.

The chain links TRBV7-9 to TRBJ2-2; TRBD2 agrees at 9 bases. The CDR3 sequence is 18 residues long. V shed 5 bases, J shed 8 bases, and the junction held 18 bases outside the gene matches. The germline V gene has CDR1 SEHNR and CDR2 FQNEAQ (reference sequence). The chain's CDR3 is CASSPRVPPAGGQGELFF. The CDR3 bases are TGTGCCAGCAGCCCCAGAGTTCCTCCAGCGGGGGGCCAGGGGGAGCTGTTTTTT.

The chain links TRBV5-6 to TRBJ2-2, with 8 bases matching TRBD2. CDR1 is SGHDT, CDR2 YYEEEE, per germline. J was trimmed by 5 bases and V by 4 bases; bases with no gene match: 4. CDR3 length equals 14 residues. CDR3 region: CASSAGLDTGELFF. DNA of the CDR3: TGTGCCAGCAGCGCGGGACTAGATACCGGGGAGCTGTTTTTT.

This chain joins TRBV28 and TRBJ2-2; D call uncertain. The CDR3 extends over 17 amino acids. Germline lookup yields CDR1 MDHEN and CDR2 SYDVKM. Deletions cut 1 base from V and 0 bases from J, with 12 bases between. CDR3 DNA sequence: TGTGCCAGCAGTTTATCCTGGCCATCCGCGAACACCGGGGAGCTGTTTTTT. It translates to CASSLSWPSANTGELFF.

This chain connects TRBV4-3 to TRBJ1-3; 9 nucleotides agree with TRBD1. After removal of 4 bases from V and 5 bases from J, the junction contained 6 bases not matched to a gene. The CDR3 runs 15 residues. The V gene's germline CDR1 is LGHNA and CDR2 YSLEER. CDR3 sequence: CASSRDRVSRNTIYF. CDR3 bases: TGCGCCAGCAGCCGGGACAGGGTTTCGCGAAACACCATATATTTT.

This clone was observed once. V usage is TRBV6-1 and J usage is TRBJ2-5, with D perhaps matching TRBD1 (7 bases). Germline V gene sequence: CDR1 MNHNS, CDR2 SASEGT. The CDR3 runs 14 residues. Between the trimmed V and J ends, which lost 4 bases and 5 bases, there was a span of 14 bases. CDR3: CASSVGGGMETQYF. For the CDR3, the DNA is TGTGCCAGCAGTGTAGGGGGCGGGATGGAGACCCAGTACTTC.

As DNA, the CDR3 is TGTGCCATCAGACCGTCGGGGACTCCGAACACCGGGGAGCTGTTTTTT. Translating gives CAIRPSGTPNTGELFF. The J gene is TRBJ2-2, the V gene TRBV10-3, with D perhaps TRBD2 (6 bases). The V and J ends lost 6 bases and 0 bases respectively, with 14 bases between them. Germline V gene sequence: CDR1 ENHRY, CDR2 SYGVKD. The CDR3 spans 16 residues.

The CDR3 DNA reads as TGTGCCAGCAGCTACAGCTTAACGAACACCGGGGAGCTGTTTTTT. It yields the protein CASSYSLTNTGELFF. The chain joins TRBV14 to TRBJ2-2; D is unclear. CDR1 and CDR2 (germline): SGHDN, FVKESK. V was cut by 5 bases and J by 0 bases, with 10 bases left in between. This CDR3 has 15 residues.

The CDR3 loop is CASSQGNQGRADTQYF. CDR3 bases: TGTGCCAGCAGCCAAGGGAACCAGGGAAGGGCAGATACGCAGTATTTT. The V call is TRBV4-2, the J call TRBJ2-3; D may be TRBD1 (5 bases). From germline, CDR1 is LGHNA and CDR2 YNFKEQ. This CDR3 region has 16 residues. Trimming took 1 base from V and 4 from J, leaving 15 bases between them.

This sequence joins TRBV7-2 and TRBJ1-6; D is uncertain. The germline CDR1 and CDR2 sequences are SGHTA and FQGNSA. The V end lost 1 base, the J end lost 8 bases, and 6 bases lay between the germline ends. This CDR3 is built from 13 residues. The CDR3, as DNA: TGTGCCAGCAGCTTAGATCGTGATTCACCCCTCCACTTT. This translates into CASSLDRDSPLHF.

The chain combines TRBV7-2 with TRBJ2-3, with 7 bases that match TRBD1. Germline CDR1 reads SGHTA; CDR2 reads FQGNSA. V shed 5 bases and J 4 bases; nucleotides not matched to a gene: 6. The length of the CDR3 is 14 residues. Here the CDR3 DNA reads TGTGCCAGCAGCCAGGGGGTCGGGCCAGATACGCAGTATTTT. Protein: CASSQGVGPDTQYF.

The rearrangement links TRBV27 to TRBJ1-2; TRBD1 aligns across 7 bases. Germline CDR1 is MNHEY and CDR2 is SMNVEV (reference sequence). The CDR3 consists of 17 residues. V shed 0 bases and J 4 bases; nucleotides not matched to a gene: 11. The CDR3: CASSLSITGAQIYGYTF. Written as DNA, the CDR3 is TGTGCCAGCAGTTTATCGATAACAGGGGCGCAGATCTATGGCTACACCTTC.

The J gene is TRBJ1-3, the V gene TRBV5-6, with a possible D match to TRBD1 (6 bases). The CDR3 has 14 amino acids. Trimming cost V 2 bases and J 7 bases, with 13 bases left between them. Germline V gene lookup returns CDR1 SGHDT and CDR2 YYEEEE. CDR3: CASSFPGTTNTIYF. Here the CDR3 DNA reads TGTGCCAGCAGCTTCCCCGGGACAACGAACACCATATATTTT.

The chain's CDR3 is CSVRVEQTLFF. CDR3 DNA: TGCAGCGTCAGGGTAGAACAAACCCTGTTTTTT. The V and J genes are TRBV29-1 and TRBJ2-2, with D maybe TRBD1 (5 bases). Trimming removed 6 bases from V and 14 bases from J, with 16 bases in between. Germline V CDR1 and CDR2: SQVTM, ANQGSEA. This CDR3 is 11 amino acids long.

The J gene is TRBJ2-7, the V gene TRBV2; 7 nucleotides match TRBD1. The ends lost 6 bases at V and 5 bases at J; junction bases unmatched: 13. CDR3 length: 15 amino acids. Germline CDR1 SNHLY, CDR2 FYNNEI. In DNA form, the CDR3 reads TGTGCCAGCAGGCCGGACAGGCTTCGTGGTGACGAGCAGTACTTC. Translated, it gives CASRPDRLRGDEQYF. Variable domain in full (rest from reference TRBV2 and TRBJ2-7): EPEVTQTPSHQVTQMGQEVILRCVPISNHLYFYWYRQILGQKVEFLVSFYNNEISEKSEIFDDQFSVERPDGSNFTLKIRSTKLEDSAMYFCASRPDRLRGDEQYFGPGTRLTVT.

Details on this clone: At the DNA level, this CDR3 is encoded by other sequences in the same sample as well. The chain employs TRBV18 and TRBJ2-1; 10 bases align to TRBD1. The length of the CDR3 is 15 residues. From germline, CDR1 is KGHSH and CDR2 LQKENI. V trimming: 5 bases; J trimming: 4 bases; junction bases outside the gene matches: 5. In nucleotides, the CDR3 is TGTGCCAGCTCAATGTGGGACAGGGGTTACAATGAGCAGTTCTTC. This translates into CASSMWDRGYNEQFF.

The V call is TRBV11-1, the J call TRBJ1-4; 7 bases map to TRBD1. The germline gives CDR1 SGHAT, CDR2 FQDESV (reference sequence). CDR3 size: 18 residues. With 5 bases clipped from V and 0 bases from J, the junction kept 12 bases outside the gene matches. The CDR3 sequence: CASSLQPGTASTNEKLFF. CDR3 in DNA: TGTGCCAGCAGCCTTCAACCCGGGACAGCGTCAACTAATGAAAAACTGTTTTTT.

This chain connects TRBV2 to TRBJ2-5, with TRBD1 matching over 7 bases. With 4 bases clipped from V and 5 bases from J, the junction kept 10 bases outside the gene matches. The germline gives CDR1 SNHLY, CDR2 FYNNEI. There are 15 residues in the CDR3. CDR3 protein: CASSVQGVVMETQYF. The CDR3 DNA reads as TGTGCCAGCAGTGTTCAGGGGGTCGTTATGGAGACCCAGTACTTC.

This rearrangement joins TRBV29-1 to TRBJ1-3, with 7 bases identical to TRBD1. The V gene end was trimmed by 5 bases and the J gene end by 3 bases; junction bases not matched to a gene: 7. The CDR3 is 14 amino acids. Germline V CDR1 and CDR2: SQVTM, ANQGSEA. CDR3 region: CSVLGGVYGNTIYF. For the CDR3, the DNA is TGCAGCGTTTTAGGGGGCGTATATGGAAACACCATATATTTT.

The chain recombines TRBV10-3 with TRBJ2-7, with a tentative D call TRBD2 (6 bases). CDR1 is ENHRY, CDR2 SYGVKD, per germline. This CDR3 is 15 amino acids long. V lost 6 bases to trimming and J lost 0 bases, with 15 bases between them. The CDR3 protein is CAISDPGGNSYEQYV. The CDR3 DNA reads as TGTGCCATCAGCGACCCCGGGGGAAACTCCTACGAGCAGTACGTC.

The DNA for the CDR3 is TGTGCCAGCAGCTGGCCATCGGCGGGAATATCCTACAATGAGCAGTTCTTC. As protein: CASSWPSAGISYNEQFF. The rearrangement uses TRBV11-2 and TRBJ2-1; possibly TRBD2 for D (6 bases). V gave up 4 bases and J gave up 1 base, with 17 bases separating them. The germline gives CDR1 SGHAT, CDR2 FQNNGV. The CDR3 consists of 17 residues.

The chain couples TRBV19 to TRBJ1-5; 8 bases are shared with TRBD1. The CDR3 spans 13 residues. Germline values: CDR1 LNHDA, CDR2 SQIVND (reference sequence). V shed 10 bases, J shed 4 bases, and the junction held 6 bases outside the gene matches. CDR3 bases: TGTGCCACTCGACAGGGGTTGAATCAGCCCCAGCATTTT. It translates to CATRQGLNQPQHF.

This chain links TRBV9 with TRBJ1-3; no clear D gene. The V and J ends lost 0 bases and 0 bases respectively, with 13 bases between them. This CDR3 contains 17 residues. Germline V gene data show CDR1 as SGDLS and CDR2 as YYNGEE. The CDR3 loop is CASSVEGGTSSGNTIYF. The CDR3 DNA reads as TGTGCCAGCAGCGTAGAGGGAGGTACCAGCTCTGGAAACACCATATATTTT.

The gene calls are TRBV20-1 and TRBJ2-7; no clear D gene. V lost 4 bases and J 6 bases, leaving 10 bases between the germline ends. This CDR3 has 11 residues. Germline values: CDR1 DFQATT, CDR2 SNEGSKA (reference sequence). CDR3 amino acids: CSAKNGFEQYV. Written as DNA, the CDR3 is TGCAGTGCTAAGAACGGGTTCGAGCAGTACGTC.

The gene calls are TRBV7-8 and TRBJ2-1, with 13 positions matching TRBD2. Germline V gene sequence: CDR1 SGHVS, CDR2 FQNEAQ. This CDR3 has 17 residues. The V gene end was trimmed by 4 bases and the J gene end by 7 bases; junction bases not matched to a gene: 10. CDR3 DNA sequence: TGTGCCAGCAGCTCCGTAATACTAGCGGGAGGGATAAATGAGCAGTTCTTC. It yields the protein CASSSVILAGGINEQFF.

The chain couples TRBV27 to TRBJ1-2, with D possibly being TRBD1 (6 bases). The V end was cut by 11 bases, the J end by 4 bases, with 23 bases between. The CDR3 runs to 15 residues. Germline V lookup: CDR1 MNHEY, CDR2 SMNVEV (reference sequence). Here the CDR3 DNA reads TGTGCCTTGGGGGTTGGGGGGGCATGGAGCTATGGCTACACCTTC. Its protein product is CALGVGGAWSYGYTF.

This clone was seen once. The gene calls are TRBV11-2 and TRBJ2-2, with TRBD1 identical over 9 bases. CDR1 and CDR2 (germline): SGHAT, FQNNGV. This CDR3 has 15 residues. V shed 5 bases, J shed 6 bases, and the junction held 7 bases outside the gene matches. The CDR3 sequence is CASSLGQGFPGELFF. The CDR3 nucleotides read TGTGCCAGCAGCCTCGGACAGGGGTTTCCCGGGGAGCTGTTTTTT. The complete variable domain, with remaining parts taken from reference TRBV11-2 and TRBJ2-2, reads EAGVAQSPRYKIIEKRQSVAFWCNPISGHATLYWYQQILGQGPKLLIQFQNNGVVDDSQLPKDRFSAERLKGVDSTLKIQPAKLEDSAVYLCASSLGQGFPGELFFGEGSRLTVL.

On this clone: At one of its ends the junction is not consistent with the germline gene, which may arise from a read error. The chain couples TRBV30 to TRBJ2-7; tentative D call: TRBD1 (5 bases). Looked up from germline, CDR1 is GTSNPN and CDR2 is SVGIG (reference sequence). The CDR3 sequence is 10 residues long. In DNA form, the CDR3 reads TGCTCTTGGGGCTTCGACGAGCAGTACTTC. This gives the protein CSWGFDEQYF.

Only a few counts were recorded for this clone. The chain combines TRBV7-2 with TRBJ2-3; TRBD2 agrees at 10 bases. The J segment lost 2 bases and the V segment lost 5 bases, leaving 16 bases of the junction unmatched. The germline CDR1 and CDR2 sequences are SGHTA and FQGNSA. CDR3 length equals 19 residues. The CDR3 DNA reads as TGTGCCAGCAGCACCCTATTGGCCTTACTAGCGGGGCACACAGATACGCAGTATTTT. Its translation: CASSTLLALLAGHTDTQYF.

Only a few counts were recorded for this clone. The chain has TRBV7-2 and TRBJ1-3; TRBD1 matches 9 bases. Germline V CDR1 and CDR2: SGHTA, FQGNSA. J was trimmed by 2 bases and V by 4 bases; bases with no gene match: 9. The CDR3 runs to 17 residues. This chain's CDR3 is CASSSEQGARTGNTIYF. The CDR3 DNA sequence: TGTGCCAGCAGCTCGGAACAGGGGGCGCGCACTGGAAACACCATATATTTT.

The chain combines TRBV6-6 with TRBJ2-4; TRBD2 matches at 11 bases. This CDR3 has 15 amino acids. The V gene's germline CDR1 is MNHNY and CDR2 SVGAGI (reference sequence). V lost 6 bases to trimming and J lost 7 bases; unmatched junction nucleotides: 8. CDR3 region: CASSSSGGRGNIQYF. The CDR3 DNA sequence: TGTGCCAGCAGCTCTAGCGGGGGGAGGGGGAACATTCAGTACTTC.